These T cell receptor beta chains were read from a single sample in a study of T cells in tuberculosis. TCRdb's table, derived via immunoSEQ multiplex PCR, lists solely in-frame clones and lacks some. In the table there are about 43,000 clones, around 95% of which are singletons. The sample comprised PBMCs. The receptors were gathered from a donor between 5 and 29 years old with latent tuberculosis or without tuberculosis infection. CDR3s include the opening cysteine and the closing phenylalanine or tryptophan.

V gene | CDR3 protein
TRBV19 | CASSGGNQPQHF
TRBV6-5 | CASGQGIQPQHF
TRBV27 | CASSRDRGLQPQHF
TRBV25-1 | CASSEGSTEGYEQYF
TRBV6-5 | CASSNSPNEQFF
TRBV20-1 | CSGTRAAGAFF
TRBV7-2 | CASRPGQGISEKLFF
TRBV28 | CASSIRTGGVSDTEAFF
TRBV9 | CASSVIGGAGNQPQHF
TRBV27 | CASSSAGETGNTIYF
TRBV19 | CASSTRTGFMNTEAFF
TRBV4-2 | CASSQDYRQGDGDYGYTF
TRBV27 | CASSLRLAGAGAYNEQFF
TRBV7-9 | CASSLVKGQGYTF
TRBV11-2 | CASSPSGRSEAFF
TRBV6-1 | CASSGVRQVMKGYTF
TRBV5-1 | CASSAREGASGNTIYF
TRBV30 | CAWSVKQVSSNEQFF
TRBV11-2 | CASSVANLGGWTLQPQHF
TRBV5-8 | CASSLVGGNTIYF
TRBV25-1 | CASSEGQGYGSEAFF
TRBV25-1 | CASSASGGNTEAFF
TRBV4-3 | CASSPTRTGNNEKLFF
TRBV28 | CASSRRGKSYGYTF
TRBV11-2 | CASSSLLAGGNYNEQFF
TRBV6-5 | CASSYSTGEQYF
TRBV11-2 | CASSLVWDRRHTEAFF
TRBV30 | CAWSGLSGDIGFPGANVLTF
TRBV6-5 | CASSSQGGDTQYF
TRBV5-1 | CASSLVGTRQDYGYTF
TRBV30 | CAWSRGPNTEAFF
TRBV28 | CASSPLRGATEAFF
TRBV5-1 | CASRLASAETQYF
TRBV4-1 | CASSQVAGQAAMSYTF
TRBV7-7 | CASSPTGETGELFF
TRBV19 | CASSIRSGANVLTF
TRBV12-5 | CASGLGGNYGYTF
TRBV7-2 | CASSRDSQWTLHF
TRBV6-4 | CASLKSPGQTYGYTF
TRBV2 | CASSDNAGMGAFF
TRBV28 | CASRGPSGFSYEQYF
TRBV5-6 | CASKPGHQDGELFF
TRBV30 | CAWSGGTTNEKLFF
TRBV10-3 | CAISETDRPYGYTF
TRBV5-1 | CASSLAWTGSNTEAFF
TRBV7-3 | CASSLTGGSGGYTF
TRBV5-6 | CASSPLGTGAYEQYF
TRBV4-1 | CASSQDGGGTDTQYF
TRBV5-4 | CASSLQVSHEQYF
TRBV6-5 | CASSYLGGGDSPLHF
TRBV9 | CASSSLSGTGGHDESGELFF
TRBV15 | CATSRERGAGNTEAFF
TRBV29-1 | CSVTPFFSGSHGYTF
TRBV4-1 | CASSQEERALGYEQYF
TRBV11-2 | CASSARGLTGAGETQYF
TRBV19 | CASGQRNYGYTF
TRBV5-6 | CASSYRQGGTDTQYF
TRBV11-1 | CASSVDRGRETQYF
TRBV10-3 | CAISESEVNGSGNTIYF
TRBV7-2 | CASSLTPGKADTQYF